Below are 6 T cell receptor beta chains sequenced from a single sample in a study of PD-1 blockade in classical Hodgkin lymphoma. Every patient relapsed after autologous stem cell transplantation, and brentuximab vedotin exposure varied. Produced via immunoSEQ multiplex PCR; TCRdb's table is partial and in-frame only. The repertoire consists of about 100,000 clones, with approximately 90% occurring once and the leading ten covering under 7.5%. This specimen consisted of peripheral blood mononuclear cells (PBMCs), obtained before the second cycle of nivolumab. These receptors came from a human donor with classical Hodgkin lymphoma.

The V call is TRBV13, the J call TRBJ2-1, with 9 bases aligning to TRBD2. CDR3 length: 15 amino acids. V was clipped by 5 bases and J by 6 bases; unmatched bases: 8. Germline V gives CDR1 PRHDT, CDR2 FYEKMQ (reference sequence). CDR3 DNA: TGTGCCAGCAGCCAGGTAGCGGGGGCTGCCAATGAGCAGTTCTTC. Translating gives CASSQVAGAANEQFF.

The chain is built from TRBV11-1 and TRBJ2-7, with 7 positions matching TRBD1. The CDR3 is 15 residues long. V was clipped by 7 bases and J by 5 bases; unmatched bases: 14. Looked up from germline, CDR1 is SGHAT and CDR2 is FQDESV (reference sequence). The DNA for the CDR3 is TGTGCCAGCACCAGACAGGGCGCCTTAGGGGACGAGCAGTACTTC. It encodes CASTRQGALGDEQYF.

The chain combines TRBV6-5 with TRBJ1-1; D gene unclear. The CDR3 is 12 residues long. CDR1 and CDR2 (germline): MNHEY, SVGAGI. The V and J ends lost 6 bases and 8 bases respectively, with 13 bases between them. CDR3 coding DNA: TGTGCCAGCAGCTTAATTGGGTACGAAGCTTTCTTT. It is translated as CASSLIGYEAFF.

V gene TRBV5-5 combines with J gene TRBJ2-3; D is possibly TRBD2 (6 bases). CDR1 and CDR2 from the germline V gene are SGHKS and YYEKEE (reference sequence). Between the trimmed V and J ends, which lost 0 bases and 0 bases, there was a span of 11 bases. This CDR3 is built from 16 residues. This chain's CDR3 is CASSLALATSTDTQYF. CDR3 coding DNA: TGTGCCAGCAGCTTGGCGCTAGCGACTAGCACAGATACGCAGTATTTT.

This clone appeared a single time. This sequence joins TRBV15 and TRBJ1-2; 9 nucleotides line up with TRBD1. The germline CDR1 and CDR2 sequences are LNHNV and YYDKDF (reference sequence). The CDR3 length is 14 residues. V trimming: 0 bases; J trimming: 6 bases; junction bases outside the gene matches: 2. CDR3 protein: CATSRETGGDGYTF. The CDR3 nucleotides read TGTGCCACCAGCAGAGAAACAGGGGGCGATGGCTACACCTTC.

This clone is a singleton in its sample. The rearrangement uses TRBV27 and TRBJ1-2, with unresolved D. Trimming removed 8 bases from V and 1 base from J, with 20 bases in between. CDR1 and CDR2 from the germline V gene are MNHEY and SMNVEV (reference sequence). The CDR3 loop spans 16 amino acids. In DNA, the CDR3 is TGTGCCAGCGGTTGGACGGCCGACCTATTTAACTATGGCTACACCTTC. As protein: CASGWTADLFNYGYTF.